This T cell receptor (beta chain) was retrieved from a study of Graves' ophthalmopathy and Graves' hyperthyroidism. RNA transcripts provided the template for amplifying TCR beta CDR3 regions. First-round RT-PCR relied on HTBI primers, and a second-round multiplex PCR came next. TCRdb processed the multiplex PCR reads anew with MiXCR; each CDR3 protein has one entry. Of about 370,000 distinct CDR3 sequences listed, about 18% were seen once; the top ten hold roughly 2.3%. Trimming took 5 bases from V and 3 from J; bases not matched to a gene: 10. The CDR3 extends over 16 amino acids. Hyperthyroidism was new, under 2 months, in patients aged 18 to 65. Fresh peripheral blood (about 10 ml) yielded the PBMCs.

Sequenced sample: peripheral blood. The sequence came from an adult woman with stable Graves' hyperthyroidism. The chain carries TRBV12-3 or TRBV12-4 and TRBJ2-5; 9 positions agree with TRBD1. DNA of the CDR3: TGTGCCAGCAGTCTGACAGGGGGTGAACCCGAAGAGACCCAGTACTTC. This gives the protein CASSLTGGEPEETQYF.